This TCR beta chain was retrieved from a study of blood T cell repertoires in COVID-19. About the study: The cDNA or gDNA used as material had been derived from T cells, B-cell-depleted T cells, or PBMCs.

The V end lost 1 base, the J end lost 6 bases, and 7 bases lay between the germline ends. The CDR3 totals 14 residues. Germline assignment: CDR1 SGHDN and CDR2 FVKESK. The repertoire was sequenced with immunoSEQ multiplex PCR; TCRdb's copy has only in-frame clones and lacks some. Among roughly 31,000 clones listed, 85% to 90% were seen once. This rearrangement joins TRBV14 to TRBJ1-6; D remains ambiguous. The clonotype originates from a man aged 55-75 years with active COVID-19. The sample consisted of peripheral blood. The CDR3 spells CASSQVARNSPLHF. In nucleotides, the CDR3 is TGTGCCAGCAGCCAAGTGGCACGTAATTCACCCCTCCACTTT.